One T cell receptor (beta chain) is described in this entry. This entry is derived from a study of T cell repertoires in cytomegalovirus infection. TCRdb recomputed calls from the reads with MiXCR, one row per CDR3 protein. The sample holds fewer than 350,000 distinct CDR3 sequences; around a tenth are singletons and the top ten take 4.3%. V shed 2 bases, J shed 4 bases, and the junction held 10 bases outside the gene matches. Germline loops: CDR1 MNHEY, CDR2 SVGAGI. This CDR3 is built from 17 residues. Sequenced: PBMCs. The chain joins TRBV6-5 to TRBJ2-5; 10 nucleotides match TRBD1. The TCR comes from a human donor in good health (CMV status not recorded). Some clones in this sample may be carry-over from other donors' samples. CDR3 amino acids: CASSYTRGQGSVETQYF. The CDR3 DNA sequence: TGTGCCAGCAGTTACACTCGGGGACAGGGGTCTGTAGAGACCCAGTACTTC.